This TCR beta chain was sequenced in a study of blood T cell repertoires in COVID-19 (dated by TCRdb to 2018 to 2020). Broadly, across the study: Samples covering the acute and convalescent phases of COVID-19 were provided by collaborators in the United States, Italy and Spain. The prospective study material was composed of cDNA or gDNA derived from T cells, B-cell-depleted T cells, or PBMCs. Deeply sampled blood TCRbeta repertoires from subjects exposed to, actively infected with, or recovered from COVID-19 were included in the dataset. The repertoires were released in a freely available public database meant as a resource for research on the immune response to SARS-CoV-2. The samples were drawn from the first 160 participants of the ongoing ImmuneRACE study and from 1,254 subjects provided by 6 global collaborators. A de-identified subject ID, COVID-19 status, age in years and sex were almost always included in the sample metadata. Where available, HLA class I and class II types were taken from metadata supplied by the sample provider and were not determined by assay-based typing.

There are a few counts of this clone. Its cognate antigen has yet to be identified. Within one base of it there is no much larger clone, and no base qualities were kept. Enrolling through a virtual design, the prospective study's participants ranged in age from about 18 to 89 years and lived across 20 to 25 United States geographic areas. In the prospective study, participants were assigned to cohorts based on the clinical history participants reported in a screening survey and a study questionnaire. In the prospective study, mobile phlebotomists collected whole blood, serum and a nasopharyngeal or oropharyngeal swab from each participant. Prospective study participants could optionally give additional blood draws and questionnaires over a roughly two-month period. Blood samples from the prospective study were shipped frozen or at room temperature prior to DNA extraction. TCRbeta CDR3 regions were amplified from genomic DNA by means of the immunoSEQ Assay, a bias-controlled multiplex PCR. The paper's data handling went like this. Within the assay, amplification of reference gene primers was used to estimate how many nucleated cells each sample contained. Sequence reads were collapsed and filtered to measure the absolute abundance of every unique TCRbeta CDR3 rearrangement. For each sample, productive Simpson clonality was calculated by taking the square root of Simpson's diversity index across productive rearrangements. The table comes from immuneACCESS by way of TCRdb, which keeps in-frame sequences with V and J called. Part of the clones is missing from these tables; in studies checked, under half for an unresolved V gene and the rest for unknown reasons. The V and J calls and the clone size are those of that table, but D and trimming were determined from the DNA. This sample has 150,000 to 200,000 clones in its table, and roughly three quarters of those were observed once. The ten largest account for around a sixth of the sample.

The paper's findings and limits, for the study overall: The amount of clinical and demographic metadata varied by source and participant and was provided uncurated.

Cut back by 1 base and 5 bases, the V and J ends lie 8 bases apart. The CDR3 runs 13 amino acids, cysteine and phenylalanine included. The CDR3 DNA has 39 bases and is translated from base 1. Per the germline V gene (reference sequence), SEHNR is the CDR1 and FQNEAQ is the CDR2. Sequencing input: PBMCs or T cells enriched from blood (not recorded which). This sequence uses TRBV7-9 and TRBJ1-1, with the D gene not confidently named. The TCR originated in a woman between 45 and 60 years old with acute COVID-19. The DNA sequence reads TGTGCCAGCAGCTTAGATACGGGGACTGAAGCTTTCTTT. It translates to CASSLDTGTEAFF.